This is a list of T cell receptor beta chains from one sample in a study of molecular identifiers for immune sequencing clone quantification. TCRdb reprocessed the PCR reads with MiXCR, giving one entry per CDR3 protein. The sample includes about 510,000 distinct CDR3 sequences, 25% of them seen just once. The sequenced sample consisted of naive CD8+ T cells from blood, with Jurkat cell RNA spiked in. The source is a human donor in good health. Some libraries in this study had Jurkat cell RNA spiked in. The CDR3 runs from the conserved cysteine through the conserved F or W. The order of the fields is CDR3 length, D gene, clone size, V gene, J gene, CDR3 protein, CDR3 DNA. A D gene is named only where the DNA matches it firmly. For some rows the clone size is stated as once, few or many, or as a class when expanded; others skip it.

CDR3 length: 15; D gene: .; clone size: .; V gene: TRBV18; J gene: TRBJ2-1; CDR3 protein: CASSPGGVGYNEQFF; CDR3 DNA: TGTGCCAGCTCACCGGGGGGAGTCGGATACAATGAGCAGTTCTTC
CDR3 length: 17; D gene: .; clone size: once; V gene: TRBV4-1; J gene: TRBJ1-5; CDR3 protein: CAGSQQMSGGWNQPQHF; CDR3 DNA: TGCGCCGGCAGCCAGCAAATGTCGGGGGGCTGGAATCAGCCCCAGCATTTT
CDR3 length: 12; D gene: TRBD2; clone size: .; V gene: TRBV27; J gene: TRBJ2-5; CDR3 protein: CASSFGGGPGYF; CDR3 DNA: TGTGCCAGCAGTTTCGGCGGGGGGCCAGGGTACTTC
CDR3 length: 14; D gene: TRBD2; clone size: many; V gene: TRBV29-1; J gene: TRBJ2-2; CDR3 protein: CSVEGGLDTGELFF; CDR3 DNA: TGCAGCGTTGAGGGGGGGTTGGACACCGGGGAGCTGTTTTTT
CDR3 length: 15; D gene: .; clone size: many; V gene: TRBV28; J gene: TRBJ2-5; CDR3 protein: CASSLIGQPAETQYF; CDR3 DNA: TGTGCCAGCAGTTTAATTGGACAACCGGCGGAGACCCAGTACTTC
CDR3 length: 14; D gene: TRBD1; clone size: few; V gene: TRBV7-9; J gene: TRBJ2-1; CDR3 protein: CASSIGQGFNEQFF; CDR3 DNA: TGTGCCAGCAGCATCGGACAGGGCTTCAATGAGCAGTTCTTC
CDR3 length: 14; D gene: .; clone size: .; V gene: TRBV4-1; J gene: TRBJ2-7; CDR3 protein: CASSQRTDTYEQYF; CDR3 DNA: TGCGCCAGCAGCCAACGGACGGATACTTACGAGCAGTACTTC
CDR3 length: 15; D gene: TRBD1; clone size: .; V gene: TRBV4-3; J gene: TRBJ2-3; CDR3 protein: CASSQGDRITDTQYF; CDR3 DNA: TGCGCCAGCAGCCAAGGGGACAGGATCACAGATACGCAGTATTTT
CDR3 length: 14; D gene: .; clone size: few; V gene: TRBV4-3; J gene: TRBJ2-1; CDR3 protein: CASSQEIQGGEQFF; CDR3 DNA: TGCGCCAGCAGCCAGGAAATACAGGGAGGTGAGCAGTTCTTC
CDR3 length: 13; D gene: TRBD1; clone size: few; V gene: TRBV20-1; J gene: TRBJ2-7; CDR3 protein: CSASGDRGYEQYF; CDR3 DNA: TGCAGTGCTAGTGGGGACAGGGGCTACGAGCAGTACTTC
CDR3 length: 17; D gene: .; clone size: .; V gene: TRBV10-3; J gene: TRBJ2-3; CDR3 protein: CAISESSQGGSTDTQYF; CDR3 DNA: TGTGCCATCAGTGAGTCGAGTCAGGGGGGATCCACAGATACGCAGTATTTT
CDR3 length: 15; D gene: TRBD2; clone size: .; V gene: TRBV7-9; J gene: TRBJ2-7; CDR3 protein: CASSSPSGRPYEQYF; CDR3 DNA: TGTGCCAGCAGCTCCCCCAGCGGGAGACCCTACGAGCAGTACTTC
CDR3 length: 18; D gene: TRBD1; clone size: .; V gene: TRBV19; J gene: TRBJ1-4; CDR3 protein: CASSRADGSGGTNEKLFF; CDR3 DNA: TGTGCCAGTAGTAGGGCGGACGGATCAGGGGGAACTAATGAAAAACTGTTTTTT
CDR3 length: 16; D gene: TRBD1; clone size: many; V gene: TRBV24-1; J gene: TRBJ2-3; CDR3 protein: CATSDPDRGGTDTQYF; CDR3 DNA: TGTGCCACCAGTGACCCGGACAGGGGAGGCACAGATACGCAGTATTTT
CDR3 length: 15; D gene: TRBD1; clone size: .; V gene: TRBV7-6; J gene: TRBJ2-7; CDR3 protein: CASSPGTGLLNEQYF; CDR3 DNA: TGTGCCAGCAGCCCTGGGACAGGGCTCTTAAACGAGCAGTACTTC
CDR3 length: 13; D gene: .; clone size: .; V gene: TRBV9; J gene: TRBJ2-2; CDR3 protein: CASSLLGTRELFF; CDR3 DNA: TGTGCCAGCAGCCTCCTTGGTACCCGGGAGCTGTTTTTT
CDR3 length: 15; D gene: TRBD2; clone size: few; V gene: TRBV29-1; J gene: TRBJ2-7; CDR3 protein: CSVVNPGLGFYEQYF; CDR3 DNA: TGCAGCGTCGTTAATCCGGGACTAGGGTTTTACGAGCAGTACTTC
CDR3 length: 14; D gene: TRBD2; clone size: many; V gene: TRBV5-4; J gene: TRBJ2-2; CDR3 protein: CASSSGLAGGGEFF; CDR3 DNA: TGTGCCAGCAGCTCGGGACTAGCGGGAGGAGGAGAGTTTTTT
CDR3 length: 14; D gene: TRBD1; clone size: many; V gene: TRBV29-1; J gene: TRBJ1-1; CDR3 protein: CSVEPQGDPTEAFF; CDR3 DNA: TGCAGCGTTGAACCCCAGGGGGATCCCACTGAAGCTTTCTTT
CDR3 length: 14; D gene: .; clone size: .; V gene: TRBV4-1; J gene: TRBJ1-1; CDR3 protein: CASSQKDIALGAFF; CDR3 DNA: TGCGCCAGCAGCCAAAAGGACATCGCCCTTGGAGCTTTCTTT
CDR3 length: 16; D gene: TRBD1; clone size: few; V gene: TRBV28; J gene: TRBJ1-3; CDR3 protein: CASQSTGVTDGNTIYF; CDR3 DNA: TGTGCCAGCCAATCAACAGGGGTCACCGATGGAAACACCATATATTTT
CDR3 length: 16; D gene: TRBD1; clone size: .; V gene: TRBV6-2/TRBV6-3; J gene: TRBJ1-1; CDR3 protein: CANSAPFGQGAPEAFF; CDR3 DNA: TGTGCCAACAGTGCACCCTTCGGGCAGGGGGCTCCTGAAGCTTTCTTT
CDR3 length: 13; D gene: TRBD2; clone size: few; V gene: TRBV20-1; J gene: TRBJ2-7; CDR3 protein: CSVGSGGSYEQYF; CDR3 DNA: TGCAGTGTCGGGTCGGGAGGCTCCTACGAGCAGTACTTC
CDR3 length: 16; D gene: .; clone size: few; V gene: TRBV7-3; J gene: TRBJ2-3; CDR3 protein: CASSAGTSDLTDTQYF; CDR3 DNA: TGTGCCAGCAGCGCAGGGACTTCCGACCTCACAGATACGCAGTATTTT
CDR3 length: 16; D gene: TRBD2; clone size: few; V gene: TRBV19; J gene: TRBJ2-3; CDR3 protein: CASSTQTSGGSDTQYF; CDR3 DNA: TGTGCCAGTAGTACCCAGACTAGCGGGGGATCAGATACGCAGTATTTT
CDR3 length: 15; D gene: .; clone size: few; V gene: TRBV30; J gene: TRBJ1-5; CDR3 protein: CAWSLGASRNQPQHF; CDR3 DNA: TGTGCCTGGAGTCTCGGCGCCAGCCGCAATCAGCCCCAGCATTTT
CDR3 length: 16; D gene: .; clone size: .; V gene: TRBV27; J gene: TRBJ2-3; CDR3 protein: CASSEPGQMITDTQYF; CDR3 DNA: TGTGCCAGCAGTGAACCGGGACAAATGATCACAGATACGCAGTATTTT
CDR3 length: 13; D gene: .; clone size: .; V gene: TRBV28; J gene: TRBJ1-4; CDR3 protein: CASSLTGQGKLFF; CDR3 DNA: TGTGCCAGCAGTTTAACAGGACAAGGAAAACTGTTTTTT
CDR3 length: 17; D gene: .; clone size: .; V gene: TRBV4-3; J gene: TRBJ1-1; CDR3 protein: CASSQDQADRTNTEAFF; CDR3 DNA: TGCGCCAGCAGCCAAGACCAGGCTGACAGGACGAACACTGAAGCTTTCTTT
CDR3 length: 18; D gene: TRBD2; clone size: .; V gene: TRBV20-1; J gene: TRBJ2-2; CDR3 protein: CSASALGLAGGAAGELFF; CDR3 DNA: TGCAGTGCTAGCGCCCTGGGACTAGCGGGGGGGGCTGCGGGGGAGCTGTTCTTT
CDR3 length: 14; D gene: .; clone size: .; V gene: TRBV19; J gene: TRBJ1-5; CDR3 protein: CASSILNRNQPQHF; CDR3 DNA: TGTGCCAGTAGTATTTTGAACCGCAATCAGCCCCAGCATTTT
CDR3 length: 15; D gene: TRBD1; clone size: .; V gene: TRBV7-9; J gene: TRBJ2-4; CDR3 protein: CASSPRQGAVNIQYF; CDR3 DNA: TGTGCCAGCAGCCCACGACAGGGGGCCGTAAACATTCAGTACTTC
CDR3 length: 16; D gene: .; clone size: .; V gene: TRBV28; J gene: TRBJ2-7; CDR3 protein: CASSLYGASSSYEQYF; CDR3 DNA: TGTGCCAGCAGTTTATATGGGGCGTCGAGCTCCTACGAGCAGTACTTC
CDR3 length: 15; D gene: TRBD1; clone size: many; V gene: TRBV29-1; J gene: TRBJ2-3; CDR3 protein: CSVGHPGQGIDTQYF; CDR3 DNA: TGCAGCGTTGGGCACCCGGGACAGGGGATAGATACGCAGTATTTT
CDR3 length: 15; D gene: .; clone size: .; V gene: TRBV13; J gene: TRBJ2-7; CDR3 protein: CASSLSGGDSYEQYF; CDR3 DNA: TGTGCCAGCAGCTTATCGGGCGGGGACTCCTACGAGCAGTACTTC
CDR3 length: 15; D gene: TRBD2; clone size: few; V gene: TRBV4-3; J gene: TRBJ2-1; CDR3 protein: CASSSGTSSYNEQFF; CDR3 DNA: TGCGCCAGTTCTAGCGGGACGAGCTCCTACAATGAGCAGTTCTTC